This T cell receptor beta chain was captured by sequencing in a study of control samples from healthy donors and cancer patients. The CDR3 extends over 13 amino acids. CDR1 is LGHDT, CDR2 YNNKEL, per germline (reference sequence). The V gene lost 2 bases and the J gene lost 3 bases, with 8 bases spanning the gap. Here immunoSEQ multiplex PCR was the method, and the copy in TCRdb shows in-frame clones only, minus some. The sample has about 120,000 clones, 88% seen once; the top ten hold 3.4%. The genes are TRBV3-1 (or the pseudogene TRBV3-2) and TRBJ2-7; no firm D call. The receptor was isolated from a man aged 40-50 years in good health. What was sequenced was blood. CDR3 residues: CASSQPGGYEQYF. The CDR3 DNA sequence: TGTGCCAGCAGCCAACCGGGCGGCTACGAGCAGTACTTC.